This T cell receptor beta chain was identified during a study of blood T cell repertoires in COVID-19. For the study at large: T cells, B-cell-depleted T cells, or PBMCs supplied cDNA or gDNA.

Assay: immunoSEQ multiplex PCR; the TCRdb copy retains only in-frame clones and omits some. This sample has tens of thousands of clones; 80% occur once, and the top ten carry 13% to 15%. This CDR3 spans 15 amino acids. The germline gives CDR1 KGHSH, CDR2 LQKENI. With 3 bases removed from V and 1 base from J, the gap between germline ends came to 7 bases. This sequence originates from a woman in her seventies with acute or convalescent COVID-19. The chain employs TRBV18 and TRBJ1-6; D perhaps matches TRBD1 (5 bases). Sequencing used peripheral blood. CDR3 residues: CASSPGGSYNSPLHF. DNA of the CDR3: TGTGCCAGCTCACCCGGGGGATCCTATAATTCACCCCTCCACTTT.